The 5 T cell receptor beta chains listed next were all sequenced from one sample in a study of T-cell reconstitution after alpha-beta-depleted transplantation in children. A TCRbeta library incorporating unique molecular identifiers was prepared. TCRdb called the PCR reads again in MiXCR, with one record for every CDR3 protein. The data hold approximately 500,000 distinct CDR3 sequences, with roughly a tenth observed a single time. Material: PBMCs, obtained before TCRalphabeta/CD19-depleted stem cell transplant. These receptors originate from a child aged 2-15 years with inherited bone marrow failure, due to receive a stem cell transplant.

This clonotype has a count of ten or more. The V call is TRBV7-2, the J call TRBJ2-2; no firm D call. Germline V gives CDR1 SGHTA, CDR2 FQGNSA. The CDR3 runs 17 residues. V lost 2 bases and J lost 5, with 18 bases in between. The chain's CDR3 is CASSLFSLSDLTGELFF. In nucleotides, the CDR3 is TGTGCCAGCAGCTTATTTAGTCTTTCTGATTTAACCGGGGAGCTGTTTTTT.

This clonotype was found many times. The chain couples TRBV27 to TRBJ2-7, with a possible D match to TRBD2 (7 bases). The CDR3 extends over 17 amino acids. V lost 6 bases and J 3 bases, leaving 24 bases between the germline ends. CDR1 is MNHEY, CDR2 SMNVEV, per germline (reference sequence). CDR3 bases: TGTGCCAGCAGGCCTGGGGAGGGAGAGAGGGGGGTCTACGAGCAGTACTTC. It codes for CASRPGEGERGVYEQYF.

The table lists this clonotype with many counts. This chain connects TRBV5-6 to TRBJ2-3, with D perhaps given as TRBD1 or TRBD2 (5 bases each). V was trimmed by 0 bases and J by 9 bases, leaving 11 bases between them. CDR1 is SGHDT and CDR2 is YYEEEE in the germline V gene. The CDR3 is made up of 13 amino acids. CDR3: CASSLARWGTQYF. CDR3 nucleotides: TGTGCCAGCAGCTTGGCCCGCTGGGGGACGCAGTATTTT. Complete variable domain (other parts from reference TRBV5-6 and TRBJ2-3): DAGVTQSPTHLIKTRGQQVTLRCSPKSGHDTVSWYQQALGQGPQFIFQYYEEEERQRGNFPDRFSGHQFPNYSSELNVNALLLGDSALYLCASSLARWGTQYFGPGTRLTVL.

This clonotype was observed many times. This chain connects TRBV29-1 to TRBJ2-7, with 8 nucleotides matching TRBD1. V shed 6 bases and J 3 bases; nucleotides not matched to a gene: 10. There are 14 residues in the CDR3. Per germline, CDR1 SQVTM and CDR2 ANQGSEA. The CDR3 region is CSVRKVGQGYEQYF. In DNA, the CDR3 is TGCAGCGTCCGAAAGGTTGGACAGGGCTACGAGCAGTACTTC.

This clonotype came up many times. The chain uses TRBV4-3 and TRBJ2-3; 8 nucleotides agree with TRBD2. Trimming at V came to 9 bases and at J to 4 bases, leaving 6 bases not matched to a gene. Germline-derived CDR1 and CDR2 are LGHNA and YSLEER. The CDR3 is 13 amino acids. CDR3 residues: CASRSGSSDTQYF. DNA for the CDR3: TGCGCCAGTCGGAGCGGGAGCTCAGATACGCAGTATTTT.